This TCR beta chain was observed in a study of high-grade serous ovarian cancer treatment subgroups (dated by TCRdb to the early 2020s). Background on the whole study: On average, each sample produced approximately 14,000 sequencing reads and under 9,000 unique TCR beta rearrangements. TCR beta repertoires were profiled in patients with high-grade serous ovarian cancer who were grouped, under a laparoscopic triage algorithm, by complete gross resection or by neoadjuvant chemotherapy response. Of the roughly 30 patients in the cohort, 10 had no residual disease after primary surgery (R0), 10 were excellent NACT responders, and 10 were poor NACT responders. Each patient contributed one primary tumor and two metastatic tumor samples, giving approximately 91 samples in total. General conclusions and limits of the study: Because bulk tumor TCR sequencing provided no spatial information, insight into HGSC tumor complexity and diversity was limited. Tumors from the same patient had repertoire similarity ranging from roughly 0.1 to 0.85, while tumors from different patients showed almost no similarity. TCR clonal relatedness was found to be positively correlated with neoantigen level and, by trend, with copy number variation and mutation load derived from whole-genome sequencing. TCR repertoire analyses focused on CDR3; CDR1 and CDR2 were not analyzed.

As concerns this clone: Its antigen has not been determined. Qualities for individual bases were not recorded, and no much larger clone is one base off.

Tumor samples were obtained before definitive surgery or chemotherapy. Genomic DNA was extracted by the MD Anderson Biospecimen Extraction Resource, and TCR sequencing was done by the MD Anderson Cancer Genomics Laboratory. High-throughput TCR profiling via ImmunoSEQ was performed on the 90 or so tumor samples. Under the source paper's analysis protocol: The repertoire diversity metrics included richness (unique productive sequences), clonality, evenness and relatedness, and the Bhattacharyya coefficient was used to measure similarity between samples. A sensitivity analysis that removed TCRs with fewer than two reads produced consistent conclusions. Entries here come from immuneACCESS through TCRdb and include only in-frame sequences with V and J called. Some clones fail to appear in such tables; in the studies checked, an unresolved V gene covers under half of the shortfall, and the cause of the remainder is unknown. The V and J calls and clone size were taken over from that table, and D and trimming were inferred from the DNA. The sample table records about 1,000 clones; around 77% of these occur just once. Clones ranked in the top ten supply 20% to 25% of the sample.

Including cysteine and phenylalanine, the CDR3 has 13 amino acids. The retained sequence is limited to the CDR3, 39 bases, with the frame set at the first base. From V the trimming removes 5 bases and from J it removes 4 bases, while the gene matches leave 4 bases of the junction unaccounted for. The germline V gene encodes CDR1 LNHNV and CDR2 YYDKDF (reference sequence). This chain is built from TRBV15 and TRBJ2-7; TRBD2 lines up with 8 middle nucleotides. This sequence originates from a human donor with high-grade serous ovarian cancer. The sequencing sample was made of tumor tissue. The DNA is as follows: TGTGCCACCAGCGCTCGGGAGGGATACGAGCAGTACTTC. Its protein product is CATSAREGYEQYF.